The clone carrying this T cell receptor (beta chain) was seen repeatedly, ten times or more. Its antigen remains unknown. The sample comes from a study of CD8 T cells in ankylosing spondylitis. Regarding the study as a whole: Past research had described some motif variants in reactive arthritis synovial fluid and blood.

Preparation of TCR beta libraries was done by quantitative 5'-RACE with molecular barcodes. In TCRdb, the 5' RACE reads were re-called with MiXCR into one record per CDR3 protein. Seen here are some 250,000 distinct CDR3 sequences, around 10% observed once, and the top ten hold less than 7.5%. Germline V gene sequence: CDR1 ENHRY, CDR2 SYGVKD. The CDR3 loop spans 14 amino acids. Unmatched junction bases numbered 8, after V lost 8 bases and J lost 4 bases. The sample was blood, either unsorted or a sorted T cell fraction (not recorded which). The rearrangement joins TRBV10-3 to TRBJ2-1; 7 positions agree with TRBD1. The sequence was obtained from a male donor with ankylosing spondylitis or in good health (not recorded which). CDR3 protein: CAISRRGLYNEQFF. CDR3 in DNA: TGTGCCATCTCACGTAGGGGGCTATACAATGAGCAGTTCTTC.